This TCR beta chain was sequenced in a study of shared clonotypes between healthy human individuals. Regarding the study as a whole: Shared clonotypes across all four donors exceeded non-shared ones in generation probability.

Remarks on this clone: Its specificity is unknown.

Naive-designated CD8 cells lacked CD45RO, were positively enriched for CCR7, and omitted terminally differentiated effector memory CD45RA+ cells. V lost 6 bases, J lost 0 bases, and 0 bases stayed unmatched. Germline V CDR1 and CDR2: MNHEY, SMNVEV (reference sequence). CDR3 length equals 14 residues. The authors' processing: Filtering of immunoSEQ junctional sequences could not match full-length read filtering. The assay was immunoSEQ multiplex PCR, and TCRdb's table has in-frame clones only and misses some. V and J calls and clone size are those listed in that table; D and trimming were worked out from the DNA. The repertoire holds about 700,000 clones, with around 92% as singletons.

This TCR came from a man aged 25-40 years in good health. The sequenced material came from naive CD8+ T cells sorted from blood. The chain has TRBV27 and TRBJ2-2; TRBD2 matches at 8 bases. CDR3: CASRGLANTGELFF. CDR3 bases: TGTGCCAGCAGGGGACTAGCGAACACCGGGGAGCTGTTTTTT.